This is a list of T cell receptor beta chains from one sample in a study of beta chain features in type 1 diabetes. Data came from immunoSEQ multiplex PCR; TCRdb stores just in-frame clones and leaves some out. Seen here are about 220,000 clones, approximately 11% observed once, and the top ten hold 1% to 1.5%. The specimen sequenced was central memory CD4+ T cells from blood. The receptor set was obtained from a man aged 18 to 29 in good health. Both conserved end residues are part of each CDR3. The order of the fields is clone size, J gene, D gene, V gene, CDR3 protein, CDR3 DNA. The D gene is left open where the match is weak. Expanded clones get a size class; other rows say once, few or many, or leave the size out.

>few|TRBJ2-7|TRBD1|TRBV7-6
CASSQSGTGEYEQYF
TGTGCCAGCAGCCAATCCGGGACAGGGGAGTACGAGCAGTACTTC
>many|TRBJ1-3|.|TRBV29-1
CSAGLSTGNTIYF
TGCAGTGCCGGACTATCGACGGGAAACACCATATATTTT
>.|TRBJ2-5|.|TRBV18
CASRGTGQETQYF
TGTGCCAGCCGCGGGACCGGACAAGAGACCCAGTACTTC
>few|TRBJ1-1|.|TRBV5-1
CASSWGESTEAFF
TGCGCCAGCAGCTGGGGGGAATCTACTGAAGCTTTCTTT
>.|TRBJ2-1|.|TRBV12-5
CASGLGGARTYNEQFF
TGTGCTAGTGGTTTGGGCGGAGCACGCACCTACAATGAGCAGTTCTTC
>few|TRBJ2-1|.|TRBV6-6
CASRVGAYNEQFF
TGTGCCAGCAGAGTAGGGGCCTACAATGAGCAGTTCTTC
>.|TRBJ1-5|.|TRBV6-6
CASTPAQDQPQHF
TGTGCCAGCACCCCCGCCCAAGATCAGCCCCAGCATTTT
>medium-sized|TRBJ2-3|TRBD2|TRBV10-3
CAISVVREGPPGTDTQYF
TGTGCCATCAGTGTAGTCCGGGAGGGCCCACCCGGCACAGATACGCAGTATTTT
>many|TRBJ2-1|TRBD1|TRBV9
CASSAQGASYNEQFF
TGTGCCAGCAGCGCCCAGGGGGCTTCCTACAATGAGCAGTTCTTC
>few|TRBJ2-7|TRBD2|TRBV5-1
CASSLAGYYEQYF
TGCGCCAGCTCACTAGCGGGTTACTACGAGCAGTACTTC
>once|TRBJ2-2|.|TRBV6-1
CASSDLVLAVRTGELFF
TGTGCCAGCAGTGATCTGGTGCTAGCCGTGCGGACCGGGGAGCTGTTTTTT
>few|TRBJ2-7|.|TRBV19
CASSTEITAREQYF
TGTGCCAGTAGTACCGAAATAACAGCACGCGAGCAGTACTTC
>few|TRBJ2-7|.|TRBV2
CASSRDAPYEQYF
TGTGCCAGCAGTCGGGACGCACCCTACGAGCAGTACTTC
>many|TRBJ2-3|TRBD1|TRBV19
CASSNRGPDTQYF
TGTGCCAGTAGTAACAGGGGCCCAGATACGCAGTATTTT
>few|TRBJ1-5|.|TRBV28
CASSFGSQGNQPQHF
TGTGCCAGCAGTTTTGGCAGCCAAGGCAATCAGCCCCAGCATTTT
>.|TRBJ2-1|TRBD2|TRBV7-3
CASSSYSGLAGVKVEQFF
TGTGCCAGCAGCTCCTACTCAGGACTAGCGGGAGTCAAGGTTGAGCAGTTCTTC
>few|TRBJ2-7|.|TRBV20-1
CSASSTYEQYF
TGCAGTGCTTCTAGCACCTACGAGCAGTACTTC
>few|TRBJ2-7|.|TRBV19
CASSPSGAVSVEQYF
TGTGCCAGTAGTCCTTCGGGAGCGGTGAGCGTCGAGCAGTACTTC
>.|TRBJ2-3|TRBD2|TRBV4-3
CASSRGLAGTDTQYF
TGCGCCAGCAGCCGAGGACTAGCTGGCACAGATACGCAGTATTTT
>few|TRBJ2-7|.|TRBV10-3
CAISRMQGSIYEQYF
TGTGCCATCAGTAGGATGCAGGGCTCTATCTACGAGCAGTACTTC
>.|TRBJ2-3|.|TRBV4-3
CASSQDFGVGTDTQYF
TGCGCCAGCAGCCAAGATTTCGGGGTAGGGACAGATACGCAGTATTTT
>few|TRBJ2-1|.|TRBV5-1
CASSAAGNVGPYNEQFF
TGCGCCAGCTCTGCCGCGGGGAACGTTGGCCCCTACAATGAGCAGTTCTTC
>.|TRBJ1-1|.|TRBV19
CASSIWAGTEAFF
TGTGCCAGTAGTATTTGGGCCGGCACTGAAGCTTTCTTT
>many|TRBJ2-1|TRBD2|TRBV30
CAWRGLVSSREQFF
TGTGCCTGGAGGGGACTAGTTTCATCCAGGGAGCAGTTCTTC
>few|TRBJ2-3|.|TRBV18
CASSPVVDSTDTQYF
TGTGCCAGCTCACCGGTCGTTGACAGCACAGATACGCAGTATTTT
>.|TRBJ2-7|.|TRBV30
CAWESRGGEQYF
TGTGCCTGGGAATCCAGGGGCGGCGAGCAGTACTTC
>few|TRBJ1-5|.|TRBV2
CASSDRGQPQHF
TGTGCCAGCAGCGATAGGGGTCAGCCCCAGCATTTT
>.|TRBJ1-5|.|TRBV30
CAWSRPLPGINQPQHF
TGTGCCTGGAGCCGACCCTTGCCCGGCATCAATCAGCCCCAGCATTTT
>few|TRBJ1-1|.|TRBV2
CASARGREDTEAFF
TGTGCCAGCGCACGAGGCAGGGAGGACACTGAAGCTTTCTTT
>.|TRBJ2-7|TRBD1|TRBV29-1
CSVQGTGFSYEQYF
TGCAGCGTCCAAGGGACAGGGTTCTCCTACGAGCAGTACTTC
>.|TRBJ2-5|.|TRBV15
CATSREGRPQETQYF
TGTGCCACCAGCAGAGAAGGCAGACCTCAAGAGACCCAGTACTTC
>few|TRBJ1-1|.|TRBV19
CASSIEPLVTEAFF
TGTGCCAGTAGTATCGAGCCCCTAGTCACTGAAGCTTTCTTT
>few|TRBJ1-2|.|TRBV4-1
CASSQETGSNYGYTF
TGCGCCAGCAGCCAAGAAACAGGGAGCAACTATGGCTACACCTTC
>.|TRBJ2-5|.|TRBV19
CASSIVEGREQETQYF
TGTGCCAGTAGTATAGTAGAGGGCAGGGAACAAGAGACCCAGTACTTC
>once|TRBJ1-5|TRBD1|TRBV7-2
CASSLEGGDNQPQHF
TGTGCCAGCAGCTTAGAAGGGGGCGACAATCAGCCCCAGCATTTT
>few|TRBJ2-3|TRBD2|TRBV27
CASSSLIAGPATDTQYF
TGTGCCAGCAGTTCGCTTATAGCGGGACCCGCCACAGATACGCAGTATTTT
>.|TRBJ2-5|TRBD1|TRBV7-9
CASGAGGEETQYF
TGTGCCAGCGGGGCAGGGGGTGAAGAGACCCAGTACTTC